The T cell receptor beta chain under discussion was sequenced for a study of CXCR3-negative and CXCR3-positive naive CD8 T cells. Across the whole study: Each library gave roughly 1.5 +/- 0.3 million of about 150 million TRB reads.

Study-level findings and limits: CXCR3-positive naive cells carried more hydrophobic TRB CDR3s than CXCR3-negative naive cells did.

Of note for this clonotype: Its matching antigen is unknown.

Researchers prepared the TRB cDNA libraries using 5' RACE with UMI labels. Using the 5' RACE reads, TCRdb records one entry per CDR3 protein without DNA. This table holds under 85,000 distinct CDR3 sequences. This TCR derives from a human donor in good health. Some clones in this sample may be carry-over from other donors' samples. Material for sequencing was naive CXCR3+ CD8+ T cells from blood. Subset reported: CD45RO-CCR7+CD27+CD95- naive CD8+ T cells expressing CXCR3 (TNR3+).

This CDR3 reads CASTPGQGVYNEQFF. V and J are TRBV6-6 and TRBJ2-1; TCRdb's D gene call, TRBD1, goes unchecked for lack of DNA. This CDR3 is built from 15 residues. The germline CDR1 and CDR2 sequences are MNHNY and SVGAGI (reference sequence).